This TCR beta chain comes out of a study of T cell changes during pregnancy in multiple sclerosis. The data were produced by immunoSEQ multiplex PCR, yet TCRdb's version contains in-frame clones alone and is incomplete. The table records about 41,000 clones, 80% to 90% of them present only once. Trimming shortened V by 1 base and J by 7 bases, and 6 bases separated the two germline ends. This CDR3 has 13 amino acids. CDR1 SGHTS and CDR2 YDEGEE come from the germline V gene. This clonotype was obtained from a female donor in good health, enrolled as a control in a pregnancy study. V and J are TRBV5-8 and TRBJ1-6; D call uncertain. Sequencing used peripheral blood, obtained in the first trimester of pregnancy. The CDR3 sequence is CASSLSGNSPLHF. The CDR3 DNA reads as TGTGCCAGCAGCTTGAGCGGGAATTCACCCCTCCACTTT.